Listed here are 18 T cell receptor beta chains from one sample, sequenced in a study of blood T cells in healthy people across ages. With a J-beta primer mix and a sample-barcoded 5' primer, a second PCR ran about 7 to 12 cycles. In TCRdb, the 5' RACE reads were re-called with MiXCR into one record per CDR3 protein. The sample lists about 1.8 million distinct CDR3 sequences, around half occurring once. Source material: blood. The receptors here all came from a woman between 40 and 50 years old in good health.

The V call is TRBV4-2, the J call TRBJ1-6; D is possibly TRBD1 (5 bases). V was pared by 2 bases and J by 7 bases, with 15 bases between. The CDR3 extends over 16 amino acids. Germline V CDR1 and CDR2: LGHNA, YNFKEQ. CDR3 sequence (DNA): TGTGCCAGCAGCCAAAGTACTGGGACCGGGAATTCACCCCTCCACTTT. Its translation: CASSQSTGTGNSPLHF.

A few counts support this clonotype. The chain employs TRBV15 and TRBJ1-2; D is undetermined. Trimming removed 0 bases at V and 8 bases at J, with 13 bases between. CDR3 length equals 14 residues. Per the germline V gene, CDR1 is LNHNV and CDR2 is YYDKDF (reference sequence). The CDR3 DNA sequence: TGTGCCACCAGCAGAGATCTAGAAGTAGGAGGCTACACCTTC. Residues: CATSRDLEVGGYTF.

Only a few counts were recorded for this clonotype. The CDR3 region is CASSGTGGSSTDTQYF. The CDR3 DNA reads TGTGCCAGCAGTGGGACAGGGGGCTCTAGCACAGATACGCAGTATTTT. The chain has TRBV28 and TRBJ2-3, with 12 nucleotides matching TRBD1. Trimming took 5 bases from V and 0 from J; bases not matched to a gene: 3. In germline, CDR1 is MDHEN, CDR2 SYDVKM. The CDR3 has 16 residues. The full variable domain, in which reference TRBV28 and TRBJ2-3 provide the parts outside the CDR3, is DVKVTQSSRYLVKRTGEKVFLECVQDMDHENMFWYRQDPGLGLRLIYFSYDVKMKEKGDIPEGYSVSREKKERFSLILESASTNQTSMYLCASSGTGGSSTDTQYFGPGTRLTVL.

The rearrangement joins TRBV28 to TRBJ2-7, with 9 bases fitting TRBD2. This CDR3 contains 17 residues. The J segment lost 3 bases and the V segment lost 4 bases, leaving 13 bases of the junction unmatched. Germline V gives CDR1 MDHEN, CDR2 SYDVKM. In DNA form, the CDR3 reads TGTGCCAGCAGTTCACCTATCAGGGAGCGGGGGGACTACGAGCAGTACTTC. Translated, it gives CASSSPIRERGDYEQYF.

The J gene is TRBJ1-6, the V gene TRBV3-1; D gene ambiguous. The germline V and J ends were trimmed by 2 bases and 7 bases, with 12 bases remaining between them. Germline-derived CDR1 and CDR2 are LGHDT and YNNKEL (reference sequence). The CDR3 has 15 amino acids. The CDR3 DNA sequence: TGTGCCAGCAGCCAACAACCGGGGAGCAATTCACCCCTCCACTTT. This encodes CASSQQPGSNSPLHF.

Only a few counts were recorded for this clonotype. V usage is TRBV5-5 and J usage is TRBJ2-1; unclear D gene. Trimming shortened V by 3 bases and J by 3 bases, and 10 bases separated the two germline ends. Germline CDR1 reads SGHKS; CDR2 reads YYEKEE (reference sequence). The CDR3 totals 14 residues. The CDR3 region is CASSSSTNYNEQFF. CDR3 nucleotides: TGTGCCAGCAGCTCGTCGACAAACTACAATGAGCAGTTCTTC.

The CDR3 region is CASTRAGTGELFF. DNA of the CDR3: TGTGCCAGCACCCGAGCGGGCACCGGGGAGCTGTTTTTT. The J gene is TRBJ2-2, the V gene TRBV27; D is possibly TRBD2 (6 bases). Per the germline V gene, CDR1 is MNHEY and CDR2 is SMNVEV (reference sequence). This CDR3 has 13 residues. V shed 7 bases and J shed 4 bases, with 10 bases lying between them.

Remarks on this clonotype: A much larger clone differs by one base, so this may be a read error. This chain joins TRBV29-1 and TRBJ2-7, with 10 bases lining up with TRBD2. The J call is in doubt because the DNA end fits TRBJ2-5 better. Germline assignment: CDR1 SQVTM and CDR2 ANQGSEA. The length of the CDR3 is 16 residues. The CDR3 coding sequence is TGCAGCGTTGAATCCTTGGGGACTAGCGAGGGCGGGACCCAGTACTTC. Translated, it gives CSVESLGTSEGGTQYF.

In this sample, this clonotype turned up a few times. The V gene is TRBV4-3, the J gene TRBJ2-1, with D possibly TRBD1 on 6 matching bases. The germline CDR1 and CDR2 sequences are LGHNA and YSLEER. V was cut by 0 bases and J by 5 bases, with 29 bases left in between. The CDR3 runs to 21 residues. The CDR3 DNA reads TGCGCCAGCAGCCAAGATTTCGGCAGGGGCACCATCCTGCCAGGGAACAATGAGCAGTTCTTC. It yields the protein CASSQDFGRGTILPGNNEQFF.

Points on this clonotype: The junction differs from germline at one of its ends, possibly a read error. The chain is built from TRBV19 and TRBJ2-2; no definite D call. The CDR3 extends over 14 amino acids. Looked up from germline, CDR1 is LNHDA and CDR2 is SQIVND (reference sequence). In DNA, the CDR3 is TGTGCCAGTAGTTTAGACGGTTACACCGGGGAGCTGTTTTTT. Translating it yields CASSLDGYTGELFF.

A single count supports this clonotype. This rearrangement joins TRBV3-1 to TRBJ2-3, with 11 bases lining up with TRBD2. The CDR3 runs 15 residues. Germline trimming cut 5 bases from V and 6 bases from J; bases unmatched to any gene: 7. Germline values: CDR1 LGHDT, CDR2 YNNKEL (reference sequence). CDR3 nucleotide sequence: TGTGCCAGCAGCATAGCGGGGGGGCCAGCGGATACGCAGTATTTT. It encodes CASSIAGGPADTQYF.

V is TRBV2 and J is TRBJ2-1, with unresolved D. Trimming took off 4 bases at V and 12 bases at J, with 10 bases between the two ends. This CDR3 is built from 11 residues. Germline lookup yields CDR1 SNHLY and CDR2 FYNNEI. The CDR3 here is CASSVSQMQFF. DNA of the CDR3: TGTGCCAGCAGTGTGTCACAGATGCAGTTCTTC.

This clonotype has a single count. The rearrangement uses TRBV9 and TRBJ2-3; possible D gene TRBD1, 5 bases. Germline V gives CDR1 SGDLS, CDR2 YYNGEE. V lost 0 bases, J lost 1 base, and 12 bases lay in between. CDR3 length equals 16 residues. The CDR3 is CASSVGGASRTDTQYF. The CDR3 region has the DNA TGTGCCAGCAGCGTAGGTGGGGCCAGCCGCACAGATACGCAGTATTTT.

This rearrangement joins TRBV14 to TRBJ2-5, with TRBD2 identical over 8 bases. The CDR3 length is 15 residues. The trim removed 4 bases at V and 1 base at J, leaving 5 bases unmatched. The germline gives CDR1 SGHDN, CDR2 FVKESK. For the CDR3, the DNA is TGTGCCAGCAGCCCCTGGACTAGCACCCAAGAGACCCAGTACTTC. It yields the protein CASSPWTSTQETQYF.

The V call is TRBV6-6, the J call TRBJ1-1; no clear D gene. The V and J ends lost 6 bases and 1 base respectively, with 15 bases between them. The CDR3 runs to 15 residues. CDR1 and CDR2 from the germline V gene are MNHNY and SVGAGI (reference sequence). CDR3 in amino acids: CASSGSALGNTEAFF. The CDR3 DNA follows: TGTGCCAGCAGCGGTTCGGCCCTAGGGAACACTGAAGCTTTCTTT.

This rearrangement joins TRBV28 to TRBJ2-5; D uncertain. Trimming left V 6 bases short and J 1 base short, with 12 bases between. This CDR3 has 14 residues. Germline lookup yields CDR1 MDHEN and CDR2 SYDVKM. CDR3 in DNA: TGTGCCAGCAGCCCGAGACATCTCCAAGAGACCCAGTACTTC. Translating it yields CASSPRHLQETQYF.

This chain connects TRBV7-2 to TRBJ2-1; no clear D. The DNA end lines up better with TRBJ2-7; the J call may be wrong. Per germline, CDR1 SGHTA and CDR2 FQGNSA. This CDR3 has 12 amino acids. The CDR3 coding sequence is TGTGCCAGCAGCACCCCAGACAATGAGCAGTACTTC. Translated, it gives CASSTPDNEQYF.

The rearrangement joins TRBV7-2 to TRBJ1-5; 9 bases fit TRBD1. Germline CDR1 and CDR2: SGHTA and FQGNSA. V lost 3 bases and J lost 7; bases outside the gene matches: 7. The CDR3 extends over 15 amino acids. The CDR3 DNA reads TGTGCCAGCAGCTTTAGACAGGGGGAAGAGCAGCCCCAGCATTTT. Its translation: CASSFRQGEEQPQHF.